The clone carrying this TCR beta chain has a single count. Antigen: not known. The V end lost 3 bases, the J end lost 8 bases, and 9 bases lay between the germline ends. Germline CDR1 reads GTSNPN; CDR2 reads SVGIG (reference sequence). The CDR3 consists of 11 residues. The study ran the assay at deep level. Assay: immunoSEQ multiplex PCR; the TCRdb copy retains only in-frame clones and omits some. The sample lists approximately 470,000 clones; 70% to 80% were seen once. The data belong to a study of shared clonotypes between healthy human individuals. Notes on the study in general: Sampling covered nothing but blood. Tissue TCR repertoires likely differ from those found in blood.

The study used approximately 90 million PBMCs per unsorted sample for genomic DNA. This receptor was obtained from a woman aged 40-49 years in good health. Some clones in this sample may be carry-over from other donors' samples. The material sequenced was PBMCs. The gene calls are TRBV30 and TRBJ2-3, with unresolved D. The chain's CDR3 is CAWRIGGTQYF. The CDR3 DNA sequence: TGTGCCTGGAGAATTGGCGGTACGCAGTATTTT.